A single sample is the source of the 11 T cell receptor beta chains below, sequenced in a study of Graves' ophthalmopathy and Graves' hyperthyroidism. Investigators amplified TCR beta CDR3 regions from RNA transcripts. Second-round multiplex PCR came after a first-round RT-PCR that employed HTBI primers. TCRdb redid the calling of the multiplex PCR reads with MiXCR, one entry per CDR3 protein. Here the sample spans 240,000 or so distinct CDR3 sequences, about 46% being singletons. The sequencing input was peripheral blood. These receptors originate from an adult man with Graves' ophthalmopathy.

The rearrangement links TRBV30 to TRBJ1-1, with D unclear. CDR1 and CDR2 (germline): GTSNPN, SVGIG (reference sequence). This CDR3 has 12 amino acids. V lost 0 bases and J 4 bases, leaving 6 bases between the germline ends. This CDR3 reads CAWSVSSTEAFF. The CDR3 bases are TGTGCCTGGAGTGTCTCGAGCACTGAAGCTTTCTTT.

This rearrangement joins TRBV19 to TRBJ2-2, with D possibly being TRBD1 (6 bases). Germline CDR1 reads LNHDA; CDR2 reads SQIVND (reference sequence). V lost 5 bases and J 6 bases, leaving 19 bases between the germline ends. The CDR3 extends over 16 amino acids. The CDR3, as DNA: TGTGCCAGTAGTCCTCGATCTAACAGGGTATCCGGGGAGCTGTTTTTT. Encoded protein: CASSPRSNRVSGELFF.

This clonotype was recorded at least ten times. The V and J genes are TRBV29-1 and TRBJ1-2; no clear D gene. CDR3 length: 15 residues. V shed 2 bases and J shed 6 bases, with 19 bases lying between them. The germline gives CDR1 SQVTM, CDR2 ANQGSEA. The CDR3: CSVELGLAPRDGYTF. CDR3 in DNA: TGCAGCGTTGAATTAGGTTTGGCCCCTCGGGATGGCTACACCTTC.

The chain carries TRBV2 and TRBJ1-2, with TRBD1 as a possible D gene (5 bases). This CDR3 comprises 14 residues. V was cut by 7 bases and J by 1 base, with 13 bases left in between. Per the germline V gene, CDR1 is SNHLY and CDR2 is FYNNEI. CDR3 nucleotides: TGTGCCAGCAAAGACAGTCCCTTTAACTATGGCTACACCTTC. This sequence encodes CASKDSPFNYGYTF.

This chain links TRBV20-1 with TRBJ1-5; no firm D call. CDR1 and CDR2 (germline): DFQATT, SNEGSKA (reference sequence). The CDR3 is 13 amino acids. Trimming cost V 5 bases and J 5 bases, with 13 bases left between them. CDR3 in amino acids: CSALGRSYQPQHF. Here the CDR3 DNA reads TGCAGTGCTCTCGGCAGGTCCTATCAGCCCCAGCATTTT.

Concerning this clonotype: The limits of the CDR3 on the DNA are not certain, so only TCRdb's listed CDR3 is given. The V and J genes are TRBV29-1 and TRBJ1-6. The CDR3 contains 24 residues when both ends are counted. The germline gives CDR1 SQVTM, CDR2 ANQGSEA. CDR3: CSVELGDSALYFCASSASNSPLHF.

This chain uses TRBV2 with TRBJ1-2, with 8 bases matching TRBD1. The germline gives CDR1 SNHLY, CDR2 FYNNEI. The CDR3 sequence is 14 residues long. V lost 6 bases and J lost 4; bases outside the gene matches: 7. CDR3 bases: TGTGCCAGCAGACGGACAGGGAAGCCCTATGGCTACACCTTC. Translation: CASRRTGKPYGYTF.

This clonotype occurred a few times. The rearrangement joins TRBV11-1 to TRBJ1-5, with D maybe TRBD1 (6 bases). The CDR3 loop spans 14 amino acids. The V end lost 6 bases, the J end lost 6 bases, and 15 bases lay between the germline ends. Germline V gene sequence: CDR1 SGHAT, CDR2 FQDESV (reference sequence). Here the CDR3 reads CASSPTGTTQPQHF. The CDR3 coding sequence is TGTGCCAGCAGTCCAACAGGGACGACTCAGCCCCAGCATTTT.

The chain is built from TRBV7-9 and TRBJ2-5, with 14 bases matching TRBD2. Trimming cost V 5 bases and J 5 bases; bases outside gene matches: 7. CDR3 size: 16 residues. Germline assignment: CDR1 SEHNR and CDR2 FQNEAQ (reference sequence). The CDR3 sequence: CASSPGLAGGRETQYF. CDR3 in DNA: TGTGCCAGCAGCCCCGGACTAGCGGGGGGTAGGGAGACCCAGTACTTC.

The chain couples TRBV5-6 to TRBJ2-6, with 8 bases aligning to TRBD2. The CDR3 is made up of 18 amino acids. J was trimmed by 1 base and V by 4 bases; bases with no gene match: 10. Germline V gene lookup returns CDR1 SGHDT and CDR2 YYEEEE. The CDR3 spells CASSPLGRELSGANVLTF. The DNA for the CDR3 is TGTGCCAGCAGCCCTCTCGGGAGGGAGCTATCTGGGGCCAACGTCCTGACTTTC.

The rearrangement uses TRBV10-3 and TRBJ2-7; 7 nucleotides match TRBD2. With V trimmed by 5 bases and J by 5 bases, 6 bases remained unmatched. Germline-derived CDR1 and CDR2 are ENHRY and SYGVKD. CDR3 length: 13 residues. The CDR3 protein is CAISYSAGDEQYF. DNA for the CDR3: TGTGCCATCAGTTACTCCGCGGGGGACGAGCAGTACTTC.